The clone carrying this TCR beta chain was counted many times. Its matching antigen is unknown. The record originates from a study of spatial heterogeneity in lung cancer. Study results and limitations: Tumoral mutation counts were tracked by counts of expanded intratumoral alpha and beta TCRs.

Each CDR3 protein gets one entry after TCRdb re-called the 5' RACE reads with MiXCR. The sample has several thousand distinct CDR3 sequences, 11% to 15% seen once; the top ten hold around 10%. As to time point: sample taken at primary tumor resection. Material: lung tumor tissue, obtained at surgery. This receptor was identified in a female donor with early-stage non-small cell lung cancer.

CDR3 DNA: TGTGCCACCTGGACAGGGTCCTACGAGCAGTACTTC. Translated, it gives CATWTGSYEQYF. V is TRBV28 and J is TRBJ2-7; 8 bases fit TRBD1. The CDR3 is 12 residues long. V dropped 10 bases and J dropped 1; count of bases not matched to a gene: 3. Per germline, CDR1 MDHEN and CDR2 SYDVKM.